Here is one T cell receptor (beta chain) with its context. The sample comes from a study of blood T cell repertoires in COVID-19. Study at large: The analysed material was cDNA or gDNA that came from T cells, B-cell-depleted T cells, or PBMCs.

Cohort 3 donors were reported recovered after two negative PCRs, clearance, or symptom resolution. V shed 2 bases and J 7 bases; nucleotides not matched to a gene: 7. Germline CDR1 reads LGHDT; CDR2 reads YNNKEL (reference sequence). This CDR3 contains 16 residues. TCRdb keeps only in-frame clones here, not all; method: immunoSEQ multiplex PCR. The table includes hundreds of thousands of clones, more than 85% detected once. The source is a woman aged 45-65 years who had recovered from COVID-19. V and J are TRBV3-1 (or the pseudogene TRBV3-2) and TRBJ2-2; TRBD2 agrees at 10 bases. The material sequenced was PBMCs or T cells enriched from blood (not recorded which). The CDR3 region is CASSQRTSGTGGELFF. CDR3 nucleotide sequence: TGTGCCAGCAGCCAAAGAACTAGCGGGACGGGCGGGGAGCTGTTTTTT.